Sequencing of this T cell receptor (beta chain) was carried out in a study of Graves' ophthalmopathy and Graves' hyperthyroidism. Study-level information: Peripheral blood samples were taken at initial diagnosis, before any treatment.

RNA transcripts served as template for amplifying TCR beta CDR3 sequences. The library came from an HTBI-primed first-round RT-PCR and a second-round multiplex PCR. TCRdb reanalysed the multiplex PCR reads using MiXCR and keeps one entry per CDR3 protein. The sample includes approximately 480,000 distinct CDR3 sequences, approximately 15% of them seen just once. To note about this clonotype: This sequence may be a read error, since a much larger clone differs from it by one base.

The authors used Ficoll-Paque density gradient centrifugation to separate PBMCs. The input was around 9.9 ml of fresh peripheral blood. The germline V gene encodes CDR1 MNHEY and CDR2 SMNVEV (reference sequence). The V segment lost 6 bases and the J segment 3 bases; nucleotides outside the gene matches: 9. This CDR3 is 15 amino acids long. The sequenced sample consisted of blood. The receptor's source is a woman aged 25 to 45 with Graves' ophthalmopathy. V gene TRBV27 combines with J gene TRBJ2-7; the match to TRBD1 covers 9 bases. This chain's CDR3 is CASSSSGTGYYEQYF. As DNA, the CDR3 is TGTGCCAGCAGCTCCTCCGGGACAGGGTACTACGAGCAGTACTTC.